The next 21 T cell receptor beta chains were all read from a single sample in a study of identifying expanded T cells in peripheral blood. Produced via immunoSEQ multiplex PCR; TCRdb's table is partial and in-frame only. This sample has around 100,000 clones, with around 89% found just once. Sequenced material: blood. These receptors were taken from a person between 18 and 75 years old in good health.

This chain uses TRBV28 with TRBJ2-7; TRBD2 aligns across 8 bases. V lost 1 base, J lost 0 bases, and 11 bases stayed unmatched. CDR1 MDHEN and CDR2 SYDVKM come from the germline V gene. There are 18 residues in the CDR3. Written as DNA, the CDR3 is TGTGCCAGCAGTTTATCTAGATCCGGGGGGGCGAACTCCTACGAGCAGTACTTC. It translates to CASSLSRSGGANSYEQYF.

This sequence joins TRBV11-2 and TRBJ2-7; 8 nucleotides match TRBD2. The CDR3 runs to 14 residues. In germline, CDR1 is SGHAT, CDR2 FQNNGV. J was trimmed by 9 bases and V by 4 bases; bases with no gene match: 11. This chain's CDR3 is CASSSQRGQIGQYF. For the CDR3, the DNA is TGTGCCAGCAGCTCGCAGCGGGGGCAGATCGGGCAGTACTTC.

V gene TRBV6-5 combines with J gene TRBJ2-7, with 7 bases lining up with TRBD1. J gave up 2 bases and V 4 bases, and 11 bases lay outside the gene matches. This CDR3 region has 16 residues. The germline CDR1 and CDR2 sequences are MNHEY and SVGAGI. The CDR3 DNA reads TGTGCCAGCAGTTTCAACAGGGGCCATCGGCCCTACGAGCAGTACTTC. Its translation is CASSFNRGHRPYEQYF.

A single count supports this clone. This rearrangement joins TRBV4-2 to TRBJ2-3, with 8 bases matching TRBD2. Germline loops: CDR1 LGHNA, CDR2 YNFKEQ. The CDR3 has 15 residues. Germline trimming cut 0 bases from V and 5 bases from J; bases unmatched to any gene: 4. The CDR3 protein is CASSQERLAGDTQYF. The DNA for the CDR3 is TGTGCCAGCAGCCAAGAGCGGCTAGCGGGAGATACGCAGTATTTT.

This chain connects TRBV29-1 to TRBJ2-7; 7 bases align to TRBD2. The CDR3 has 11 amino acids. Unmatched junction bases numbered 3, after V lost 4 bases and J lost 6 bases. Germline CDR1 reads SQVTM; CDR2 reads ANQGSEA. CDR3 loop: CSVGPGGEQYF. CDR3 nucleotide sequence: TGCAGCGTTGGCCCGGGGGGCGAGCAGTACTTC.

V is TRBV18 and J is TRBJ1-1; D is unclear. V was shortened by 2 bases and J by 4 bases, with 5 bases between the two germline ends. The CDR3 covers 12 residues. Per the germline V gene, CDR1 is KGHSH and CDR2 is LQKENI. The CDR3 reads CASSPGITEAFF. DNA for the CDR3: TGTGCCAGCTCACCAGGGATCACTGAAGCTTTCTTT. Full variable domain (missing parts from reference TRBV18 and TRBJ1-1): NAGVMQNPRHLVRRRGQEARLRCSPMKGHSHVYWYRQLPEEGLKFMVYLQKENIIDESGMPKERFSAEFPKEGPSILRIQQVVRGDSAAYFCASSPGITEAFFGQGTRLTVV.

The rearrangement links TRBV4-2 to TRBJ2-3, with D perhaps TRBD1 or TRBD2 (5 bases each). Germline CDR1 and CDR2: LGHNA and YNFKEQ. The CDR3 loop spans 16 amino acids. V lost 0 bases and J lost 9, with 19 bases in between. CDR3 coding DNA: TGTGCCAGCAGCCAAGAGTGGGGGAGCCCGGTCCTCACGCAGTATTTT. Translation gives CASSQEWGSPVLTQYF.

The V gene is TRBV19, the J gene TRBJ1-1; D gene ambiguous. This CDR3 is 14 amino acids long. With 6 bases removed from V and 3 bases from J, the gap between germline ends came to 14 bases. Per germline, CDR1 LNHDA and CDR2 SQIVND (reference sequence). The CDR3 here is CASSIRGDYTEAFF. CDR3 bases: TGTGCCAGTAGCATAAGAGGAGATTACACTGAAGCTTTCTTT.

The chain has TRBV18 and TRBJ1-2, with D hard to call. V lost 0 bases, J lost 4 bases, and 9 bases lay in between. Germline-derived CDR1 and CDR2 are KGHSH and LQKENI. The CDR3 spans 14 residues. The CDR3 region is CASSPPPGRYGYTF. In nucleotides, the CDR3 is TGTGCCAGCTCACCACCCCCCGGGCGCTATGGCTACACCTTC.

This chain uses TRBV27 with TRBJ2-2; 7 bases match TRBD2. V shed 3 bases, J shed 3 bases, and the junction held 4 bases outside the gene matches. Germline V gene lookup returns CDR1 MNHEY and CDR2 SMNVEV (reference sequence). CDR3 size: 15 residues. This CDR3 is CASSFRAGDTGELFF. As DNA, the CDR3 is TGTGCCAGCAGTTTCCGGGCGGGGGACACCGGGGAGCTGTTTTTT.

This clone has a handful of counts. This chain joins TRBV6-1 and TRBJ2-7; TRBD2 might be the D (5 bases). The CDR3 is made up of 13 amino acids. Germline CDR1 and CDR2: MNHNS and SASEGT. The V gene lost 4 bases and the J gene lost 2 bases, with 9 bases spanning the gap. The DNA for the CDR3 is TGTGCCAGCAGTGTCGACGGGACCTACGAGCAGTACTTC. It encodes CASSVDGTYEQYF.

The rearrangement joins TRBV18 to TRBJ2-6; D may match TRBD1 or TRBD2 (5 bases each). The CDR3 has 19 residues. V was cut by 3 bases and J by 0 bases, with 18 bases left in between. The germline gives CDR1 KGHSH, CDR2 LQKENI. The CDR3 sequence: CASSPVGPARNSGANVLTF. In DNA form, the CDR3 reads TGTGCCAGCTCACCGGTGGGACCCGCTAGGAACTCTGGGGCCAACGTCCTGACTTTC. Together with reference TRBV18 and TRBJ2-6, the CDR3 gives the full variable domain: NAGVMQNPRHLVRRRGQEARLRCSPMKGHSHVYWYRQLPEEGLKFMVYLQKENIIDESGMPKERFSAEFPKEGPSILRIQQVVRGDSAAYFCASSPVGPARNSGANVLTFGAGSRLTVL.

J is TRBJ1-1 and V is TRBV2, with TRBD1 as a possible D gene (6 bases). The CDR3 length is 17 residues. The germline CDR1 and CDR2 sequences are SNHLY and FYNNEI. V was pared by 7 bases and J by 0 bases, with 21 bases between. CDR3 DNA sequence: TGTGCCAGCATACCGTTAAACAGGGCTGGGATGAACACTGAAGCTTTCTTT. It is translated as CASIPLNRAGMNTEAFF.

The CDR3 loop is CASSLGASGGVTDTQYF. CDR3 in DNA: TGCGCCAGCAGCTTGGGAGCTAGCGGGGGGGTAACAGATACGCAGTATTTT. The rearrangement joins TRBV5-1 to TRBJ2-3; 12 bases map to TRBD2. Trimming removed 0 bases from V and 3 bases from J; junction bases left unmatched: 5. This CDR3 is built from 17 residues. CDR1 is SGHRS, CDR2 YFSETQ, per germline.

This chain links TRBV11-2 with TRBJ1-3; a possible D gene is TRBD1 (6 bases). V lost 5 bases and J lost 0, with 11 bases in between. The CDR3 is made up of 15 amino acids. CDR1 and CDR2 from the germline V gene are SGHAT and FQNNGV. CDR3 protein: CASSRGQSSGNTIYF. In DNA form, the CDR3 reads TGTGCCAGCAGCCGAGGACAGAGCTCTGGAAACACCATATATTTT. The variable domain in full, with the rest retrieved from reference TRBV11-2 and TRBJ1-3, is EAGVAQSPRYKIIEKRQSVAFWCNPISGHATLYWYQQILGQGPKLLIQFQNNGVVDDSQLPKDRFSAERLKGVDSTLKIQPAKLEDSAVYLCASSRGQSSGNTIYFGEGSWLTVV.

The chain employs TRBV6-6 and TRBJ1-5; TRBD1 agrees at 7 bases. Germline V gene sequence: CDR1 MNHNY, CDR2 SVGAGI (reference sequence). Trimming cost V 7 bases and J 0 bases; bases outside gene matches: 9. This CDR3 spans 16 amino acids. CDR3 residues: CASKARGRDSNQPQHF. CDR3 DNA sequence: TGTGCCAGCAAGGCCAGGGGGAGAGATAGCAATCAGCCCCAGCATTTT.

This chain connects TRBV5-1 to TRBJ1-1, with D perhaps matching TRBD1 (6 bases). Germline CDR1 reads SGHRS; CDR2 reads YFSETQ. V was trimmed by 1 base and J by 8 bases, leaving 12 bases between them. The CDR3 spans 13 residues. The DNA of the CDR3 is TGCGCCAGCAGCTTGACCTTAGACAGGGAAGCTTTCTTT. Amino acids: CASSLTLDREAFF.

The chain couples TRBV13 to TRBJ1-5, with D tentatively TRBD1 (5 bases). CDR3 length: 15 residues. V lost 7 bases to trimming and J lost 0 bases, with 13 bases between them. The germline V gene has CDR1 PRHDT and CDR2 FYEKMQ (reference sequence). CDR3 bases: TGTGCCAGCACCCAAATAGGGGATAGCAATCAGCCCCAGCATTTT. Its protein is CASTQIGDSNQPQHF.

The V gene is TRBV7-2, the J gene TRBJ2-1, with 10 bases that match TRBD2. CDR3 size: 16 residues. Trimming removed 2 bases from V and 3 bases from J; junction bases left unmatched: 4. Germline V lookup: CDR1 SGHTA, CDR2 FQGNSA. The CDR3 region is CASSLRPSGGYNEQFF. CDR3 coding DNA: TGTGCCAGCAGCTTACGCCCTAGCGGGGGCTACAATGAGCAGTTCTTC.

CDR3 nucleotides: TGTGCCAGCAGTTTAAGCAGTTATTTCTCCTACGAGCAGTACTTC. Encoded protein: CASSLSSYFSYEQYF. This chain joins TRBV27 and TRBJ2-7; D remains unclear. Trimming removed 2 bases from V and 0 bases from J, with 11 bases in between. This CDR3 has 15 residues. CDR1 and CDR2 (germline): MNHEY, SMNVEV (reference sequence).

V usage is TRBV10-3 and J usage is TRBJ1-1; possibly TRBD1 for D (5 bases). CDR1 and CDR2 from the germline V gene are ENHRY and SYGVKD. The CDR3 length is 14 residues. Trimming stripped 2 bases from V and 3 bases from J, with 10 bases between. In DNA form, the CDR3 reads TGTGCCATCAGTGAGGAGGCAGGGTACACTGAAGCTTTCTTT. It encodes CAISEEAGYTEAFF.